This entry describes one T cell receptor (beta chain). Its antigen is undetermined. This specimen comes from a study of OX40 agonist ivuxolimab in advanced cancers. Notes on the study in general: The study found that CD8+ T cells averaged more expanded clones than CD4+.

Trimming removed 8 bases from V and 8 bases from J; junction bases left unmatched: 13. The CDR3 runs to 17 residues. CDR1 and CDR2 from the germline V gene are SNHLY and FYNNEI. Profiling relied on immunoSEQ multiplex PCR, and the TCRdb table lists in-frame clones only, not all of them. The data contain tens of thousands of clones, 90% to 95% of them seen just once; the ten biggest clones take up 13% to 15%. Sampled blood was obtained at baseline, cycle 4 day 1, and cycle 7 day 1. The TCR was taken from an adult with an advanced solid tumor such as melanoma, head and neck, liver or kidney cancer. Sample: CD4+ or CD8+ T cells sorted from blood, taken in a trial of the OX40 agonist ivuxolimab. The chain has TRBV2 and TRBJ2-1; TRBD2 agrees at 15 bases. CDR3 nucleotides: TGTGCCAGCTATGAGAGAAGGACTAGCGGGAGGGCCGATGAGCAGTTCTTC. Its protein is CASYERRTSGRADEQFF.